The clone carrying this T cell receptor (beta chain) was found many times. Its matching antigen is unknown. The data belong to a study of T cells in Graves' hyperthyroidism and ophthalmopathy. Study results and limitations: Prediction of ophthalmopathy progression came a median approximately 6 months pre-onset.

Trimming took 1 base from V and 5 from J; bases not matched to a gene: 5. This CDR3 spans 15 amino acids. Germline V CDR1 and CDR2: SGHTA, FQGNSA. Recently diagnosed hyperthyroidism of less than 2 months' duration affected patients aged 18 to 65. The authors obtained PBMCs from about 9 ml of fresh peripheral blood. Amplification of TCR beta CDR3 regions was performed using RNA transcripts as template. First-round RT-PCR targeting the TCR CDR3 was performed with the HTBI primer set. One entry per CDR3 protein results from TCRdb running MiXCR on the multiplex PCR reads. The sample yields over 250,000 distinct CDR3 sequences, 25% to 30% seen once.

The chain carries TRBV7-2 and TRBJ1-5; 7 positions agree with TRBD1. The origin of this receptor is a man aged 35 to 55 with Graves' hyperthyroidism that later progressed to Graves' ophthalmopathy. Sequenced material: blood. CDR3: CASSLVGTGDQPQHF. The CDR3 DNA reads TGTGCCAGCAGCTTAGTCGGTACAGGGGATCAGCCCCAGCATTTT.